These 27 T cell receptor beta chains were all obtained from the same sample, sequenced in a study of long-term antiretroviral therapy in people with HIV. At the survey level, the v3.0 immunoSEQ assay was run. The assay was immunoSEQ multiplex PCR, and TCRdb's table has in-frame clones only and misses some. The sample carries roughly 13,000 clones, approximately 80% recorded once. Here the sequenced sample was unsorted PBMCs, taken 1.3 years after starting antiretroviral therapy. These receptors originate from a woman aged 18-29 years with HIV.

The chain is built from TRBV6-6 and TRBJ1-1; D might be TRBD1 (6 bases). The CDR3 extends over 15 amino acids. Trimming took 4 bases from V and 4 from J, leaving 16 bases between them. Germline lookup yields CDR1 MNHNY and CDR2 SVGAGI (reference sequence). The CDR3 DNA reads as TGTGCCAGCAGTTTCAAACAGGGTTCTCGCACTGAAGCTTTCTTT. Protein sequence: CASSFKQGSRTEAFF.

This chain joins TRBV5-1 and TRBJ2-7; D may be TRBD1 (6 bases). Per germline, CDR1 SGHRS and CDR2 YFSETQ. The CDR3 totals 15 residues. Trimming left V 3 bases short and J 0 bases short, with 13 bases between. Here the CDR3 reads CASSSGEIVSYEQYF. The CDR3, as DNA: TGCGCCAGCAGCTCAGGGGAGATTGTCTCCTACGAGCAGTACTTC. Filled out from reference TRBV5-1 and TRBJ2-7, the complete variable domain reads KAGVTQTPRYLIKTRGQQVTLSCSPISGHRSVSWYQQTPGQGLQFLFEYFSETQRNKGNFPGRFSGRQFSNSRSEMNVSTLELGDSALYLCASSSGEIVSYEQYFGPGTRLTVT.

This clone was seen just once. Here the CDR3 reads CASSPTGTSGANEQFF. As DNA, the CDR3 is TGCGCCAGCAGCCCTACCGGGACTAGCGGGGCCAATGAGCAGTTCTTC. The genes are TRBV5-1 and TRBJ2-1, with 13 nucleotides matching TRBD2. The CDR3 extends over 16 amino acids. The ends lost 4 bases at V and 6 bases at J; junction bases unmatched: 7. Per germline, CDR1 SGHRS and CDR2 YFSETQ.

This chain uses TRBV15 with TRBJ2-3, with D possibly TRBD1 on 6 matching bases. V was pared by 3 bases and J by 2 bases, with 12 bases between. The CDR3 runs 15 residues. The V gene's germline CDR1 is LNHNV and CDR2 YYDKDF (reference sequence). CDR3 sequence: CATSRNRQATDTQYF. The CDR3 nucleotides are TGTGCCACCAGCAGGAACCGACAGGCCACAGATACGCAGTATTTT.

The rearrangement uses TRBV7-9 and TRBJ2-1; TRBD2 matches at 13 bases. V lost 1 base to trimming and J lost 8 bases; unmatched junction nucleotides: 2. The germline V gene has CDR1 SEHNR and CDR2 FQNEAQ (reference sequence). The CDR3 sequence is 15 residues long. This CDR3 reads CASSLVGLAGDEQFF. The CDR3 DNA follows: TGTGCCAGCAGCTTAGTCGGACTAGCGGGAGATGAGCAGTTCTTC.

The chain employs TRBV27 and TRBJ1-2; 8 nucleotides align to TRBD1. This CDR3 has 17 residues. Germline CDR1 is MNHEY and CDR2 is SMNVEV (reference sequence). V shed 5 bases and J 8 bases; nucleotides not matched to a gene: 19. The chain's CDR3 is CASSPISGRTGFWGYTF. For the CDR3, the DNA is TGTGCCAGCAGTCCCATCTCTGGTCGGACAGGGTTTTGGGGCTACACCTTC.

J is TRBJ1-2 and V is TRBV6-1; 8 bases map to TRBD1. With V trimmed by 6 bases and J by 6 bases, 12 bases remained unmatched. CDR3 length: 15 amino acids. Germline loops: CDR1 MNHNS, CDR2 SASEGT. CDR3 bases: TGTGCCAGCAGGAAAAGGACAGGGTTCGATGATGGCTACACCTTC. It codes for CASRKRTGFDDGYTF.

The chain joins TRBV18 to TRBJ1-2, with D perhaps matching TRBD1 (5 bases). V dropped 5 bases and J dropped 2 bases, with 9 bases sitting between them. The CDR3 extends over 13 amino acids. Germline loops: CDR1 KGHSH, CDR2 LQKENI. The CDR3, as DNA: TGTGCCAGCTCAGCGGGACGGAACTATGGCTACACCTTC. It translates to CASSAGRNYGYTF. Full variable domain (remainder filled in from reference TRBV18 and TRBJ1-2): NAGVMQNPRHLVRRRGQEARLRCSPMKGHSHVYWYRQLPEEGLKFMVYLQKENIIDESGMPKERFSAEFPKEGPSILRIQQVVRGDSAAYFCASSAGRNYGYTFGSGTRLTVV.

Here the CDR3 reads CASSPYSYEQYF. For the CDR3, the DNA is TGTGCCAGCAGCCCATACTCCTACGAGCAGTACTTC. The rearrangement links TRBV11-1 to TRBJ2-7; D call uncertain. The CDR3 has 12 residues. The V and J ends lost 5 bases and 0 bases respectively, with 5 bases between them. Per the germline V gene, CDR1 is SGHAT and CDR2 is FQDESV (reference sequence).

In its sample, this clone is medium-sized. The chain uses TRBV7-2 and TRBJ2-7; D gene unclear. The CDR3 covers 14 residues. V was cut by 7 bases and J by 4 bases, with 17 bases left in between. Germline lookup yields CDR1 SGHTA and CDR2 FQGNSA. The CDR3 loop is CASIVPRDRYEQYF. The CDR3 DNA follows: TGTGCCAGCATCGTCCCAAGGGATCGGTACGAGCAGTACTTC.

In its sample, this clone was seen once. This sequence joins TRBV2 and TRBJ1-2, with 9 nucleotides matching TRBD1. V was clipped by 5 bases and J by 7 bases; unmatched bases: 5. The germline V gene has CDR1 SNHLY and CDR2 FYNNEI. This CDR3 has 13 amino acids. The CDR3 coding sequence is TGTGCCAGCAGTACCGGGACAGGGACTGGCTACACCTTC. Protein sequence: CASSTGTGTGYTF.

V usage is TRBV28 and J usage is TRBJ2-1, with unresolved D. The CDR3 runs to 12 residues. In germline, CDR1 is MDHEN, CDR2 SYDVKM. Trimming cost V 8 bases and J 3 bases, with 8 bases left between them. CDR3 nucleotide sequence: TGTGCCAGCCGGCTAAACTACAATGAGCAGTTCTTC. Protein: CASRLNYNEQFF.

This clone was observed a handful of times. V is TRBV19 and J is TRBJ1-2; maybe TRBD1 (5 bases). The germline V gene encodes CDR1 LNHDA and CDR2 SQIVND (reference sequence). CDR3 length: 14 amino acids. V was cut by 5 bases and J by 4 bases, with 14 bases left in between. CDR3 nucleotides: TGTGCCAGTAGTGCCCAGACAGAGGCCTATGGCTACACCTTC. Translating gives CASSAQTEAYGYTF.

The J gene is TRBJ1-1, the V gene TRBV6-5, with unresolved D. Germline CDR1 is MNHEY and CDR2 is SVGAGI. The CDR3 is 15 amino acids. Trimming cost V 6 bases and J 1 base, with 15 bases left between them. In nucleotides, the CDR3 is TGTGCCAGCAGCCTTAACCGGGATACGAACACTGAAGCTTTCTTT. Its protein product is CASSLNRDTNTEAFF.

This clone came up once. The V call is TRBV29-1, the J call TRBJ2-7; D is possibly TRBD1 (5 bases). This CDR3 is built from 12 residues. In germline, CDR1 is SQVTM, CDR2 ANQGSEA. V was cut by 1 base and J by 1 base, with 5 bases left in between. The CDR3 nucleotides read TGCAGCGTTGAAGCAGGGTCCTACGAGCAGTACTTC. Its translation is CSVEAGSYEQYF.

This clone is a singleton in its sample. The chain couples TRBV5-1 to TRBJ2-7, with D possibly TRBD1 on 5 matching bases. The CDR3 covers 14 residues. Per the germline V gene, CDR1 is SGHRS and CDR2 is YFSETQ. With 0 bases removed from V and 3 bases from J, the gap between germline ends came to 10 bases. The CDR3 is CASSLVARGYEQYF. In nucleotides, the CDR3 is TGCGCCAGCAGCTTGGTGGCTAGGGGCTACGAGCAGTACTTC.

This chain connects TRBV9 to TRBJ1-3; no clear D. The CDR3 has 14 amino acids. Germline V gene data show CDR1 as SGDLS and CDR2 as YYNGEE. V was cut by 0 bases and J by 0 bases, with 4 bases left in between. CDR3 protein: CASSVGHSGNTIYF. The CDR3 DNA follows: TGTGCCAGCAGCGTAGGTCACTCTGGAAACACCATATATTTT.

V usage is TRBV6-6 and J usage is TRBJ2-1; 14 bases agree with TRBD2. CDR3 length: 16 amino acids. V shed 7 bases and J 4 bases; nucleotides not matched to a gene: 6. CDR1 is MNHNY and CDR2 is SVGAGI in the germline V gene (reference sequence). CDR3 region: CASNTGTSGSYNEQFF. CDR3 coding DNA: TGTGCCAGCAATACCGGGACTAGCGGGAGTTACAATGAGCAGTTCTTC.

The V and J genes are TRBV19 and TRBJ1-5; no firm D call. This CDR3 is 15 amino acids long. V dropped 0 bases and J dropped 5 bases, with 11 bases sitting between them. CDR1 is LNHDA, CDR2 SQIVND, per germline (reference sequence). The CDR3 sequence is CASSIDRDLDQPQHF. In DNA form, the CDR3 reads TGTGCCAGTAGTATAGATAGAGACCTAGATCAGCCCCAGCATTTT.

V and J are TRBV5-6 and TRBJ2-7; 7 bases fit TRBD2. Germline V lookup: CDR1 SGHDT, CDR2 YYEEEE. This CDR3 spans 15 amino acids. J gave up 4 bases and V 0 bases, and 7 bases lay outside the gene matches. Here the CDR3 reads CASSLGASGGYEQYF. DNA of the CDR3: TGTGCCAGCAGCTTGGGTGCTAGCGGTGGGTACGAGCAGTACTTC.

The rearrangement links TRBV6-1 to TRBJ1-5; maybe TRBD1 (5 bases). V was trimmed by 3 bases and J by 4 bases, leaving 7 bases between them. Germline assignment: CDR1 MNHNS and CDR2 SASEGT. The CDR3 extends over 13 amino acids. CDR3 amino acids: CASSDRVNQPQHF. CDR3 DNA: TGTGCCAGCAGTGACAGGGTGAATCAGCCCCAGCATTTT.

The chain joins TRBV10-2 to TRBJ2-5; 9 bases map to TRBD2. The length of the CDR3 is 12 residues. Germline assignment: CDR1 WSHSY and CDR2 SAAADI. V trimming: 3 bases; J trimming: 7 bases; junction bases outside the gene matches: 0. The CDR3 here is CASSELAGTQYF. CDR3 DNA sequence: TGCGCCAGCAGTGAACTAGCGGGGACCCAGTACTTC.

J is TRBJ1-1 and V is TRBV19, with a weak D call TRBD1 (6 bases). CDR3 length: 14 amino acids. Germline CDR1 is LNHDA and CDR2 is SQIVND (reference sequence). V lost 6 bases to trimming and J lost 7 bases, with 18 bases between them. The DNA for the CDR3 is TGTGCCAGTAGCAACCTCGAAGGGGGGTTTGAAGCTTTCTTT. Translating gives CASSNLEGGFEAFF. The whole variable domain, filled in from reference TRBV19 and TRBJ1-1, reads DGGITQSPKYLFRKEGQNVTLSCEQNLNHDAMYWYRQDPGQGLRLIYYSQIVNDFQKGDIAEGYSVSREKKESFPLTVTSAQKNPTAFYLCASSNLEGGFEAFFGQGTRLTVV.

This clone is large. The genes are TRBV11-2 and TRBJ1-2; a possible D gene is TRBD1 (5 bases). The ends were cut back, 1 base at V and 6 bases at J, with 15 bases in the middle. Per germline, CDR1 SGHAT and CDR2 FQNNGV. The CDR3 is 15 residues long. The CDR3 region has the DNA TGTGCCAGCAGCTTAGGGGACTTCGGCACGCATGGCTACACCTTC. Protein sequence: CASSLGDFGTHGYTF.

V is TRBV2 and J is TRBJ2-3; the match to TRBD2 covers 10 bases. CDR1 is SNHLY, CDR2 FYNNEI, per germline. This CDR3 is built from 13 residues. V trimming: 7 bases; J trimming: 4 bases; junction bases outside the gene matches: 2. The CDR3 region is CASNSGGADTQYF. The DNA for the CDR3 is TGTGCCAGCAACAGCGGGGGGGCAGATACGCAGTATTTT.

In nucleotides, the CDR3 is TGTGCCAGCAGTCAGACATTTCGTTCACCCCTCCACTTT. Translating gives CASSQTFRSPLHF. The V and J genes are TRBV2 and TRBJ1-6; D not certain. V was shortened by 5 bases and J by 9 bases, with 11 bases between the two germline ends. From germline, CDR1 is SNHLY and CDR2 FYNNEI. The CDR3 covers 13 residues.

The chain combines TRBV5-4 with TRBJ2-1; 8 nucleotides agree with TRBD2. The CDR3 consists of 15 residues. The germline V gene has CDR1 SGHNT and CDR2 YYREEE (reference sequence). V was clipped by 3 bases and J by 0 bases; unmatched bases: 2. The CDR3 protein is CASSSSGSSYNEQFF. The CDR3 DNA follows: TGTGCCAGCAGCTCAAGCGGGAGCTCCTACAATGAGCAGTTCTTC.